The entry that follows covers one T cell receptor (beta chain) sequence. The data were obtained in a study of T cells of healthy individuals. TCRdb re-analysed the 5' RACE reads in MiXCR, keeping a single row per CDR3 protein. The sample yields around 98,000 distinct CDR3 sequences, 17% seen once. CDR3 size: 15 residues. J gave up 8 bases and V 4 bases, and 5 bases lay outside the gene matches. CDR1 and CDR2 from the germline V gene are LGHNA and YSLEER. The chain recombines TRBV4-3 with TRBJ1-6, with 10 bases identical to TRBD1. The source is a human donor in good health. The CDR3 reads CASSPRDRGDSPLHF. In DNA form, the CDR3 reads TGCGCCAGCAGCCCCCGGGACAGGGGAGATTCACCCCTCCACTTT.